Listed below are T cell receptor beta chains from one sample, sequenced in a study of T cell responses to AZD1222 COVID-19 vaccine. Data came from immunoSEQ multiplex PCR; TCRdb stores just in-frame clones and leaves some out. The profile shows about 150,000 clones, roughly 94% of them singletons. This specimen consisted of peripheral blood, obtained on day 0 of AZD1222 vaccination. Receptors were obtained from an adult in good health. CDR3s include the opening cysteine and the closing phenylalanine or tryptophan. Fields, in order: clone size, J gene, V gene, D gene, CDR3 DNA, CDR3 protein. D genes are given only for firm matches. Size tells how often a clone was seen (once, few, many) or the class of an expanded clone, and some rows leave it out.

>NA|TRBJ1-3|TRBV19|NA
TGTGCCAGTAGTTCACAGATCTCTGGAAACACCATATATTTT
CASSSQISGNTIYF
>NA|TRBJ1-4|TRBV13|NA
TGTGCCAGCAGCGCGGAGATCAGGGGTGAGGCTGAAAAACTGTTTTTT
CASSAEIRGEAEKLFF
>NA|TRBJ1-1|TRBV3-1/TRBV3-2|NA
TGTGCCAGCAGCCCTCGACCCGGGGCTGAAGCTTTCTTT
CASSPRPGAEAFF
>NA|TRBJ1-1|TRBV6-5|NA
TGTGCCAGCAGTTACTCGACTGGGGTACTGAACACTGAAGCTTTCTTT
CASSYSTGVLNTEAFF
>NA|TRBJ1-2|TRBV12-5|NA
TGTGCTAGTGGTTTGGACTTCGGACTATATGGCTACACCTTC
CASGLDFGLYGYTF
>NA|TRBJ2-5|TRBV6-6|TRBD2
TGTGCCAGCAGACCACCGGCCCTAGCGGGGGAGGAGACCCAGTACTTC
CASRPPALAGEETQYF
>once|TRBJ1-2|TRBV11-2|NA
TGTGCCAGCAGCTGGCATACGGGCCCCAACTATGGCTACACCTTC
CASSWHTGPNYGYTF
>NA|TRBJ1-3|TRBV9|NA
TGTGCCAGCAGCGTAGGAGTTCAGGCCAGCTCTGGAAACACCATATATTTT
CASSVGVQASSGNTIYF
>once|TRBJ2-3|TRBV5-1|NA
TGCGCCAGCAGCTTCGGCGGTAGCACAGATACGCAGTATTTT
CASSFGGSTDTQYF
>NA|TRBJ1-1|TRBV3-1/TRBV3-2|NA
TGTGCCAGCAGCCAAAGGGACACTGAAGCTTTCTTT
CASSQRDTEAFF
>NA|TRBJ1-5|TRBV19|NA
TGTGCCAGTACCCCTGGGCGAAATCAGCCCCAGCATTTT
CASTPGRNQPQHF
>once|TRBJ1-1|TRBV28|NA
TGTGCCAGCGGGCAACAGGGCACTGAAGCTTTCTTT
CASGQQGTEAFF
>NA|TRBJ1-1|TRBV18|TRBD1
TGTGCCAGCTCACCACCAGGGACAGGGGGTCAAAACACTGAAGCTTTCTTT
CASSPPGTGGQNTEAFF
>NA|TRBJ2-1|TRBV9|NA
TGTGCCAGCAGCGTAGACGATGCCCTCTACAATGAGCAGTTCTTC
CASSVDDALYNEQFF
>NA|TRBJ2-5|TRBV20-1|NA
TGCAGTGCCAGCCACCAAGAGACCCAGTACTTC
CSASHQETQYF
>few|TRBJ1-2|TRBV19|NA
TGTGCCAGTAGCCCTGAGCACTATGGCTACACCTTC
CASSPEHYGYTF
>NA|TRBJ2-1|TRBV25-1|NA
TGTGCCAGCAGTGCCTACAATGAGCAGTTCTTC
CASSAYNEQFF
>NA|TRBJ1-2|TRBV28|NA
TGTGCCAGCAGCAACTCCGGGACGGCGCTCTATGGCTACACCTTC
CASSNSGTALYGYTF
>NA|TRBJ1-1|TRBV7-6|TRBD1
TGTGCCAGCAGCTTAGGGGCAGGGGGAACTGAAGCTTTCTTT
CASSLGAGGTEAFF
>NA|TRBJ1-1|TRBV28|NA
TGTGCCAGCAGCTCCTCGGTCTGGGCCCTCGCTTTCTTT
CASSSSVWALAFF
>NA|TRBJ1-1|TRBV9|NA
TGTGCCAGCAGCGAGGACAGTTACACTGAAGCTTTCTTT
CASSEDSYTEAFF
>NA|TRBJ2-1|TRBV9|TRBD2
TGTGCCAGCAGCCCTGGGGCTAGCGGGAGGGGAAATGAGCAGTTCTTC
CASSPGASGRGNEQFF
>NA|TRBJ1-2|TRBV28|TRBD1
TGTGCCAGCAGTACAGGGGACTCTTACTATGGCTACACCTTC
CASSTGDSYYGYTF
>NA|TRBJ2-3|TRBV5-5|NA
TGTGCCAGCAGCTTCGAGGCAGGGGTACGGAATACGCAGTATTTT
CASSFEAGVRNTQYF
>NA|TRBJ2-3|TRBV4-3|NA
TGCGCCAGCAGCCAAGGCCAGCGGTTCACAGATACGCAGTATTTT
CASSQGQRFTDTQYF
>NA|TRBJ1-4|TRBV28|TRBD1
TGTGCCAGCAGCTTGGACAGGGGGATTGAAAAACTGTTTTTT
CASSLDRGIEKLFF